This T cell receptor beta chain was profiled in a study of cytomegalovirus exposure and HLA in healthy donors. General study points: CMV antigen specificity of a few CMV-associated chains was confirmed in vitro.

Generated by immunoSEQ multiplex PCR, the TCRdb table keeps only in-frame clones and is missing some. The table shows just under 65,000 clones, with around 93% occurring only once. Worth noting for this clone: Its target is unknown.

This CDR3 contains 16 residues. CDR1 and CDR2 from the germline V gene are SGDLS and YYNGEE. V shed 3 bases and J shed 0 bases, with 10 bases lying between them. This clonotype was obtained from a woman aged 18-29 years in good health and CMV-seropositive. The sequenced sample consisted of PBMCs. The gene calls are TRBV9 and TRBJ2-6; tentatively, D is TRBD1 (5 bases). CDR3 protein: CASSAKGYSGANVLTF. The CDR3 DNA is TGTGCCAGCAGCGCGAAGGGGTACTCTGGGGCCAACGTCCTGACTTTC.